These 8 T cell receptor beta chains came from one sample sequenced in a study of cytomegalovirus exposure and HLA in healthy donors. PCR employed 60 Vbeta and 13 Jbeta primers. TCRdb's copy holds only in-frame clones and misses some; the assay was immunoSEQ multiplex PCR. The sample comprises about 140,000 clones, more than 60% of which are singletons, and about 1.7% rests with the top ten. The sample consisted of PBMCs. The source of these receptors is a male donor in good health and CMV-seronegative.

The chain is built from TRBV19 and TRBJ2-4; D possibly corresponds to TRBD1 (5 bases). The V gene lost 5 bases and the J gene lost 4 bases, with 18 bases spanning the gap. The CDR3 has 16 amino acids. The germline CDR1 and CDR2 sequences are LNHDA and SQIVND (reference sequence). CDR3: CASSRAAGSSKNIQYF. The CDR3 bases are TGTGCCAGTAGTCGGGCAGCAGGGTCGTCAAAAAACATTCAGTACTTC.

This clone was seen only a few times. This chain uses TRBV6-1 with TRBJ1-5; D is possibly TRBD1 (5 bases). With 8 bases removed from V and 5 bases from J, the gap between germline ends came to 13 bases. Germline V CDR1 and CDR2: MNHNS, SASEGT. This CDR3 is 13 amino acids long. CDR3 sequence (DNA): TGTGCCAGCTCTACAGGACGAGATCAGCCCCAGCATTTT. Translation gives CASSTGRDQPQHF.

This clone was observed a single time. The chain's CDR3 is CASRDPGGAGNSPLHF. As DNA, the CDR3 is TGTGCCAGTAGGGACCCGGGAGGGGCAGGTAATTCACCCCTCCACTTT. The J gene is TRBJ1-6, the V gene TRBV19, with TRBD1 as a possible D gene (5 bases). Germline lookup yields CDR1 LNHDA and CDR2 SQIVND (reference sequence). V shed 6 bases and J shed 6 bases, with 18 bases lying between them. The CDR3 covers 16 residues. Full variable domain (missing parts from reference TRBV19 and TRBJ1-6): DGGITQSPKYLFRKEGQNVTLSCEQNLNHDAMYWYRQDPGQGLRLIYYSQIVNDFQKGDIAEGYSVSREKKESFPLTVTSAQKNPTAFYLCASRDPGGAGNSPLHFGNGTRLTVT.

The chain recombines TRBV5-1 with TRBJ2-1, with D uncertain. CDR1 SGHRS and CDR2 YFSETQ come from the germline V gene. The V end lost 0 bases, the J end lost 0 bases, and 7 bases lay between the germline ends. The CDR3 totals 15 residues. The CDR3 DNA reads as TGCGCCAGCAGCTTGGAGTGGAGCTCCTACAATGAGCAGTTCTTC. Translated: CASSLEWSSYNEQFF.

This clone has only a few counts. The CDR3 region is CASSPQRGETQYF. The CDR3 region has the DNA TGTGCCAGCAGCCCCCAGCGGGGGGAGACCCAGTACTTC. V gene TRBV7-2 combines with J gene TRBJ2-5; 8 positions agree with TRBD2. Germline CDR1 is SGHTA and CDR2 is FQGNSA. The trim removed 5 bases at V and 5 bases at J, leaving 4 bases unmatched. The CDR3 is 13 residues long.

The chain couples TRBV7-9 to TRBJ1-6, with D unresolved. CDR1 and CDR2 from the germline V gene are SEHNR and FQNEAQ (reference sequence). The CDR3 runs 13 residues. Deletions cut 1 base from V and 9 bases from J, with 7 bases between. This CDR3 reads CASSLDNFSPLHF. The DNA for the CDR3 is TGTGCCAGCAGCTTAGACAATTTTTCACCCCTCCACTTT.

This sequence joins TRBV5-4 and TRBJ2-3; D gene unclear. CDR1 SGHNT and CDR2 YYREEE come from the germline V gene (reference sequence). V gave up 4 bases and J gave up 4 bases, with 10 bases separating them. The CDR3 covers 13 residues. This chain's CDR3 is CASSPYYSDTQYF. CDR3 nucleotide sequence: TGTGCCAGCAGCCCCTACTATTCAGATACGCAGTATTTT. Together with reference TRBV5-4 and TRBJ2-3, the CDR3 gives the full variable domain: ETGVTQSPTHLIKTRGQQVTLRCSSQSGHNTVSWYQQALGQGPQFIFQYYREEENGRGNFPPRFSGLQFPNYSSELNVNALELDDSALYLCASSPYYSDTQYFGPGTRLTVL.

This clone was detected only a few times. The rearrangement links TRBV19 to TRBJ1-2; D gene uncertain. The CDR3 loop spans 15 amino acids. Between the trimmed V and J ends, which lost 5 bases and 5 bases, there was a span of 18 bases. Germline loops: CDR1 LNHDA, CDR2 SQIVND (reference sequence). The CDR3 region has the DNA TGTGCCAGTAGTCCCGCCGGAGGGTTGGGATATGGCTACACCTTC. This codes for CASSPAGGLGYGYTF. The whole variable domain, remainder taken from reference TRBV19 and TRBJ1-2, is DGGITQSPKYLFRKEGQNVTLSCEQNLNHDAMYWYRQDPGQGLRLIYYSQIVNDFQKGDIAEGYSVSREKKESFPLTVTSAQKNPTAFYLCASSPAGGLGYGYTFGSGTRLTVV.